This is a list of T cell receptor beta chains from one sample in a study of blood T cell repertoires in COVID-19. Sequenced by immunoSEQ multiplex PCR; TCRdb stores in-frame clones only, minus some. Among 200,000 to 300,000 clones listed, about 90% were seen once. The sample comprised peripheral blood. The origin of the receptors is a person under 35 with COVID-19, enrolled during active disease. Both conserved end residues are part of each CDR3. A D gene is named only where the DNA matches it firmly.

D gene	V gene	J gene	CDR3 length	CDR3 protein	CDR3 DNA
-	TRBV27	TRBJ2-2	13	CASRRVRTGELFF	TGTGCCAGCAGGCGGGTACGGACCGGGGAGCTGTTTTTT
-	TRBV21-1	TRBJ2-1	14	CASSTGQGAGEQFF	TGTGCCAGCAGCACGGGACAGGGGGCGGGTGAGCAGTTCTTC
TRBD1	TRBV28	TRBJ1-4	15	CASSLPGTGREKLFF	TGTGCCAGCAGTTTACCAGGGACAGGGCGCGAAAAACTGTTTTTT
-	TRBV6-5	TRBJ1-1	15	CASTFKSRANTEAFF	TGTGCCAGCACCTTTAAGAGCAGGGCGAACACTGAAGCTTTCTTT
TRBD1	TRBV4-3	TRBJ1-1	14	CATTPGQVNTEAFF	TGCGCCACTACCCCGGGACAGGTGAACACTGAAGCTTTCTTT
-	TRBV9	TRBJ2-5	13	CASGGGERETQYF	TGTGCCAGCGGAGGGGGGGAGCGGGAGACCCAGTACTTC
TRBD2	TRBV7-8	TRBJ2-3	16	CASSLWTSGSPDTQYF	TGTGCCAGCAGCTTATGGACTAGCGGGTCCCCAGATACGCAGTATTTT
TRBD1	TRBV7-9	TRBJ1-1	14	CASSLPGQGVRPFF	TGTGCCAGCAGCTTACCGGGACAGGGAGTAAGGCCTTTCTTT
-	TRBV9	TRBJ1-1	16	CASSVVAYAGDTEAFF	TGTGCCAGCAGCGTAGTCGCATATGCAGGGGACACTGAAGCTTTCTTT
-	TRBV24-1	TRBJ1-5	15	CATSDTDRSNQPQHF	TGTGCCACCAGTGACACTGACAGAAGCAATCAGCCCCAGCATTTT
-	TRBV6-5	TRBJ2-7	10	CASSFYEQYF	TGTGCCAGCAGCTTCTACGAGCAGTACTTC